This entry is about one T cell receptor beta chain. The antigen remains undetermined. The ends were cut back, 1 base at V and 4 bases at J, with 14 bases in the middle. The CDR3 runs 15 residues. Germline values: CDR1 SGHTA, CDR2 FQGNSA. This entry is derived from a study of cytomegalovirus exposure and HLA in healthy donors. Study results and caveats: Most TCR sequences proved rare, with some public TCRs found in many donors.

The PCR used 60 Vbeta and 13 Jbeta primers. TCRdb's copy holds only in-frame clones and misses some; the assay was immunoSEQ multiplex PCR. The sample table sets out about 130,000 clones. The receptor was derived from a man between 18 and 29 years old in good health and CMV-seronegative. The chain recombines TRBV7-2 with TRBJ2-7; D is unresolved. The sample consisted of PBMCs. This CDR3 is CASSLERFRGYEQYF. The CDR3 bases are TGTGCCAGCAGCTTAGAAAGGTTTCGAGGATACGAGCAGTACTTC.